Each of the 9 T cell receptor beta chains below was sequenced from the same sample in a study of shared clonotypes between healthy human individuals. This table comes from immunoSEQ multiplex PCR, and its TCRdb copy is limited to in-frame clones, with some not included. The table records about 360,000 clones, around 70% of them present only once. Specimen: memory CD4+ T cells sorted from blood. Subset indicated: CD45RA-negative fraction. Receptor source: a man aged 30 to 39 in good health.

This clone was found once. The rearrangement joins TRBV10-2 to TRBJ2-1; a weak D match, TRBD2 (6 bases). Looked up from germline, CDR1 is WSHSY and CDR2 is SAAADI. There are 14 residues in the CDR3. Trimming cost V 5 bases and J 3 bases, with 11 bases left between them. The CDR3 region is CASSRPGGYNEQFF. Here the CDR3 DNA reads TGCGCCAGCAGTCGACCCGGGGGCTACAATGAGCAGTTCTTC.

This chain uses TRBV5-1 with TRBJ2-1, with 10 bases fitting TRBD2. V lost 0 bases to trimming and J lost 3 bases; unmatched junction nucleotides: 3. CDR1 and CDR2 from the germline V gene are SGHRS and YFSETQ. The CDR3 consists of 16 residues. Here the CDR3 DNA reads TGCGCCAGCAGCTTGGAAACTAGCGGGATCTACAATGAGCAGTTCTTC. Translation gives CASSLETSGIYNEQFF.

Note on this clone: Other DNA sequences in this sample translate to the same CDR3. The chain carries TRBV5-1 and TRBJ2-3; D unclear. Trimming shortened V by 0 bases and J by 0 bases, and 8 bases separated the two germline ends. Germline CDR1 is SGHRS and CDR2 is YFSETQ. CDR3 length: 15 residues. This CDR3 reads CASSLVPRSTDTQYF. The CDR3 DNA follows: TGCGCCAGCAGCTTGGTCCCACGGAGCACAGATACGCAGTATTTT.

The chain combines TRBV5-1 with TRBJ2-5, with 8 bases that match TRBD2. The J call may be in error: the DNA end matches TRBJ2-7 better. Germline values: CDR1 SGHRS, CDR2 YFSETQ. This CDR3 region has 14 residues. The CDR3 region is CASSLAGGPYEQYF. The CDR3 DNA reads as TGCGCCAGCAGCTTGGCGGGAGGGCCTTACGAGCAGTACTTC.

V usage is TRBV2 and J usage is TRBJ1-5; D not certain. V was shortened by 2 bases and J by 3 bases, with 8 bases between the two germline ends. Germline loops: CDR1 SNHLY, CDR2 FYNNEI. The CDR3 loop spans 14 amino acids. The CDR3 reads CASSEMGNNQPQHF. The CDR3 nucleotides read TGTGCCAGCAGTGAAATGGGAAACAATCAGCCCCAGCATTTT.

The chain employs TRBV28 and TRBJ2-7; 12 nucleotides line up with TRBD2. V shed 6 bases and J 3 bases; nucleotides not matched to a gene: 3. This CDR3 region has 14 residues. Germline-derived CDR1 and CDR2 are MDHEN and SYDVKM. The DNA of the CDR3 is TGTGCCAGCAGCCAGACTAGCGGGAGCTACGAGCAGTACTTC. This sequence encodes CASSQTSGSYEQYF. The variable domain in full, with the rest retrieved from reference TRBV28 and TRBJ2-7, is DVKVTQSSRYLVKRTGEKVFLECVQDMDHENMFWYRQDPGLGLRLIYFSYDVKMKEKGDIPEGYSVSREKKERFSLILESASTNQTSMYLCASSQTSGSYEQYFGPGTRLTVT.

The chain recombines TRBV7-3 with TRBJ1-1; the D is unclear. Germline loops: CDR1 SGHTA, CDR2 FQGTGA. Trimming removed 4 bases at V and 7 bases at J, with 13 bases between. The CDR3 runs to 13 residues. CDR3 amino acids: CASSSSYSGEAFF. The DNA for the CDR3 is TGTGCCAGCAGCTCGTCTTACAGTGGTGAAGCTTTCTTT.

This clone was seen at least ten times. The chain has TRBV7-9 and TRBJ1-5, with no clear D. CDR3 length equals 16 residues. Trimming cost V 4 bases and J 6 bases, with 19 bases left between them. The germline V gene has CDR1 SEHNR and CDR2 FQNEAQ (reference sequence). CDR3 protein: CASSSAHEGEVQPQHF. The CDR3 nucleotides read TGTGCCAGCAGCTCTGCGCATGAGGGTGAGGTTCAGCCCCAGCATTTT.

The chain recombines TRBV5-1 with TRBJ2-1, with 9 bases fitting TRBD2. The CDR3 loop spans 15 amino acids. Germline CDR1 is SGHRS and CDR2 is YFSETQ. Unmatched junction bases numbered 11, after V lost 4 bases and J lost 9 bases. The CDR3 DNA reads TGCGCCAGCAGCCCTATTAGTAGCGGGAGTGGTGAGCAGTTCTTC. Translating gives CASSPISSGSGEQFF.